This T cell receptor beta chain was profiled in a study of T-cell memory formation after mild COVID-19. From the 5' RACE reads, TCRdb called clonotypes with MiXCR, one entry per CDR3 protein. The sample gives 25,000 to 30,000 distinct CDR3 sequences, approximately 16% of which show up once; approximately 1.5% is in the top ten. This clonotype was counted many times. Germline V gives CDR1 KGHDR, CDR2 SFDVKD. The CDR3 extends over 15 amino acids. The V end lost 5 bases, the J end lost 5 bases, and 17 bases lay between the germline ends. The chain uses TRBV24-1 and TRBJ2-5, with D possibly TRBD1 on 6 matching bases. The sequenced sample consisted of PBMCs or a T cell subset sorted from them (not recorded which). The sequence came from an adult who had mild COVID-19 (a few samples of this study predate the infection). Cell type and time point are not known. The CDR3 DNA reads as TGTGCCACCAGTGCGGGACATTCTTCGCAGGAGACCCAGTACTTC. This translates into CATSAGHSSQETQYF.